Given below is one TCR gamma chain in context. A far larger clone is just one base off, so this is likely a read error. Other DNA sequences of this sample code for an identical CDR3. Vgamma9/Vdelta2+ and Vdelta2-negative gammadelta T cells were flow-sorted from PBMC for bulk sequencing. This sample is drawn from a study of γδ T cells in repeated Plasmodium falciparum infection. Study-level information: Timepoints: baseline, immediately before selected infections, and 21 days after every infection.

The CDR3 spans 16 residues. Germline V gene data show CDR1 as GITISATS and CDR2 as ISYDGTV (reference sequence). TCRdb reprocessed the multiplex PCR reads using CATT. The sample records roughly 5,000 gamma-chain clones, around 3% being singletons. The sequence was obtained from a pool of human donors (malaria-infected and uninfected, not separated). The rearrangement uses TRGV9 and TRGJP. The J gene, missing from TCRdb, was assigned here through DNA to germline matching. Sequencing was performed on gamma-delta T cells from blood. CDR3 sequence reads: CALWEAIELGKKIKVF. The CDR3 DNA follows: TGTGCCTTGTGGGAGGCGATAGAGTTGGGCAAGAAAATCAAGGTATTT.